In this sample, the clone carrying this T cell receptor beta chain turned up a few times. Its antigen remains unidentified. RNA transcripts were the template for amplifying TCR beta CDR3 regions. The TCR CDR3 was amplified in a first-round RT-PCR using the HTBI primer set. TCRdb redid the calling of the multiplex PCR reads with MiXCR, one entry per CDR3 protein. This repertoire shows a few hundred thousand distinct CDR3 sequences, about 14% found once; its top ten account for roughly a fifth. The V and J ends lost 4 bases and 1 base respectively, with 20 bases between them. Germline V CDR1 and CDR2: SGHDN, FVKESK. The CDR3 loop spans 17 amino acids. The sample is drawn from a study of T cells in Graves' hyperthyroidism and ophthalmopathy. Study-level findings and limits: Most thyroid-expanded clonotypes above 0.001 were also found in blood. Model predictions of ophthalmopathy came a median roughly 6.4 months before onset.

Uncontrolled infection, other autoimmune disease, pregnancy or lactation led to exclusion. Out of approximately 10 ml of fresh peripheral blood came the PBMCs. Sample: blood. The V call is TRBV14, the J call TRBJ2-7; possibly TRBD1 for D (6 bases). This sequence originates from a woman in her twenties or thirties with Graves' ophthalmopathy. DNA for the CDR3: TGTGCCAGCAGCCCGAAAGGGGGAGTGATGAGGTCCTACGAGCAGTACTTC. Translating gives CASSPKGGVMRSYEQYF.